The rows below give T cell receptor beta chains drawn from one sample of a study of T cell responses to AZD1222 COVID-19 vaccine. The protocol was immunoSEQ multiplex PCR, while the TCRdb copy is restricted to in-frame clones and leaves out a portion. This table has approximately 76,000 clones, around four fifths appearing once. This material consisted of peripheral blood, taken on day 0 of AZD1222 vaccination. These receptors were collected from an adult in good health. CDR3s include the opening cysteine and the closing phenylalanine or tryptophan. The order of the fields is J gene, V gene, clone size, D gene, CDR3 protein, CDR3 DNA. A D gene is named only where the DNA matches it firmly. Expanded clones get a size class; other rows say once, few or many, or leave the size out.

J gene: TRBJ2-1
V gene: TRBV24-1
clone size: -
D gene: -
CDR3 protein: CATSGEQGSDEQFF
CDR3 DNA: TGTGCCACCAGTGGCGAACAGGGTAGCGATGAGCAGTTCTTC

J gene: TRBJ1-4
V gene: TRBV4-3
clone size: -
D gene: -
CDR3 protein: CASSQEGERGEKLFF
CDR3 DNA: TGCGCCAGCAGCCAAGAGGGGGAAAGGGGTGAAAAACTGTTTTTT

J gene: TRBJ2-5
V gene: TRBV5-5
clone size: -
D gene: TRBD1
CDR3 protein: CASSHGTGGVLRETQYF
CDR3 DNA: TGTGCCAGCAGCCATGGGACAGGGGGCGTGTTGAGAGAGACCCAGTACTTC

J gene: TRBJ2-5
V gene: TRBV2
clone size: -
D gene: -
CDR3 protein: CANSGTLQETQYF
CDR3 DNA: TGTGCCAACTCCGGGACTCTCCAAGAGACCCAGTACTTC

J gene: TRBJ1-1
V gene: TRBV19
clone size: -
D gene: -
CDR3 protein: CASSPERGRRTEAFF
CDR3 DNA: TGTGCCAGTAGTCCCGAGCGGGGAAGAAGGACTGAAGCTTTCTTT

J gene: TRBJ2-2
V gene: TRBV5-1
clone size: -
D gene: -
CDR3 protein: CASSLDVDGELFF
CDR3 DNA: TGCGCCAGCAGCTTGGACGTGGACGGGGAGCTGTTTTTT

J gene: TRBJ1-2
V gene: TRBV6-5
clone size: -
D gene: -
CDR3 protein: CASSWDPGNYGYTF
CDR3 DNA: TGTGCCAGCAGCTGGGACCCCGGGAACTATGGCTACACCTTC

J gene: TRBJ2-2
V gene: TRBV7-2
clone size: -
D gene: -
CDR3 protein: CASGGNTGELFF
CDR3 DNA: TGTGCCAGCGGGGGGAACACCGGGGAGCTGTTTTTT

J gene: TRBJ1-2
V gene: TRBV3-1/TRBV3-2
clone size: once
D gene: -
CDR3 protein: CASSPKDRSYGYTF
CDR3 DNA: TGTGCCAGCAGCCCTAAGGACCGAAGCTATGGCTACACCTTC

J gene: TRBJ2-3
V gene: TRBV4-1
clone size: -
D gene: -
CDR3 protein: CASSQAEGGAEDTQYF
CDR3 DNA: TGCGCCAGCAGCCAAGCGGAAGGGGGGGCCGAAGATACGCAGTATTTT

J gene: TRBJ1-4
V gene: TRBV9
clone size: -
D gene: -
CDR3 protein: CASSVGGINEKLFF
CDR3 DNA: TGTGCCAGCAGCGTAGGAGGGATTAATGAAAAACTGTTTTTT

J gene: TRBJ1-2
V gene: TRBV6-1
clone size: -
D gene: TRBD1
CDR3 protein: CASSDLDRVRNHYGYTF
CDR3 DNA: TGTGCCAGCAGTGACCTGGACAGGGTCCGGAATCACTATGGCTACACCTTC

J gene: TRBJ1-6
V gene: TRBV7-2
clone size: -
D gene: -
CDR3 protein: CASSLDPTVDSPLHF
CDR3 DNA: TGTGCCAGCAGCTTGGACCCCACCGTGGATTCACCCCTCCACTTT

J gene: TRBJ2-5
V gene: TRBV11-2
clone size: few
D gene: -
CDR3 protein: CASSLVGGGNQETQYF
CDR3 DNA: TGTGCCAGCAGCTTAGTAGGAGGGGGCAACCAAGAGACCCAGTACTTC

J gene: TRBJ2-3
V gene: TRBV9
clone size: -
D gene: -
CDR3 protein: CASSVEGLRDTQYF
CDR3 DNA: TGTGCCAGCAGCGTAGAGGGTTTGAGAGATACGCAGTATTTT

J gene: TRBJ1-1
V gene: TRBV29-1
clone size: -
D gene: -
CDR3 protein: CSVSPRIGLEAFF
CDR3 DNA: TGCAGCGTTTCCCCCCGGATAGGACTTGAAGCTTTCTTT

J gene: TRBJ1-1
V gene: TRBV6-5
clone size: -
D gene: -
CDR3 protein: CASSYSFENTEAFF
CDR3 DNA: TGTGCCAGCAGTTACTCTTTTGAGAACACTGAAGCTTTCTTT

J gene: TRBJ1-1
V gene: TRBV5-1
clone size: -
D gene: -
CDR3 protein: CASSLAPPGEGGTEAFF
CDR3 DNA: TGCGCCAGCAGCTTGGCCCCGCCAGGGGAGGGCGGCACTGAAGCTTTCTTT

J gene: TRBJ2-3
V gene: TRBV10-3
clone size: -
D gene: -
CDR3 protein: CAISDGLNTDTQYF
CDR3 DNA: TGTGCCATCAGTGACGGGCTTAACACAGATACGCAGTATTTT

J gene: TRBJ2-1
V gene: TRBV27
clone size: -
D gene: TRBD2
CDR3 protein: CASSTPTTVTSGYNEQFF
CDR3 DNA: TGTGCCAGCAGTACCCCGACGACGGTGACTAGCGGCTACAATGAGCAGTTCTTC

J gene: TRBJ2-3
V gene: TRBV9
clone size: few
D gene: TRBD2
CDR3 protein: CASSVVGLADTQYF
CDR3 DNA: TGTGCCAGCAGCGTAGTGGGACTAGCAGATACGCAGTATTTT

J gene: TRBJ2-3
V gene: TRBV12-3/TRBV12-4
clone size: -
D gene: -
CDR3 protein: CASSPRPAGQYF
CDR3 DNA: TGTGCCAGCAGCCCGCGCCCCGCCGGGCAGTATTTT

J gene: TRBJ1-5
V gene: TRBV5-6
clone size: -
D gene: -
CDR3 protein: CASSLAGDSNQPQHF
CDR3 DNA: TGTGCCAGCAGCTTAGCCGGGGATAGCAATCAGCCCCAGCATTTT

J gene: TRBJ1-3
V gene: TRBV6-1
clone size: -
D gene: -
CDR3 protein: CASSEWWRGANGNTIYF
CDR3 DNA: TGTGCCAGCAGTGAATGGTGGCGGGGGGCTAATGGAAACACCATATATTTT

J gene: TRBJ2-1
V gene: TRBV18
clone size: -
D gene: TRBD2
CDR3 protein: CASSRARSGSSYNEQFF
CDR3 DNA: TGTGCCAGCTCACGGGCACGTAGCGGGAGCTCCTACAATGAGCAGTTCTTC

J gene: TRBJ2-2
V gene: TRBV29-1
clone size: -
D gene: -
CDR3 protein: CSVERGEELFF
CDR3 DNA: TGCAGCGTTGAACGTGGGGAAGAGCTGTTTTTT

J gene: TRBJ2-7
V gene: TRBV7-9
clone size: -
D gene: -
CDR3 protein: CASSLGVPGPLSEQYF
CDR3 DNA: TGTGCCAGCAGCTTAGGAGTGCCGGGGCCTTTAAGCGAGCAGTACTTC

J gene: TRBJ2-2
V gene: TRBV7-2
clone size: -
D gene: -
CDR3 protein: CASNSPRRGTGELFF
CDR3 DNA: TGTGCCAGCAACTCCCCACGTCGAGGGACCGGGGAGCTGTTTTTT

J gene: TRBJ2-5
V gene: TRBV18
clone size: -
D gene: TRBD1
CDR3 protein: CASSPRTGHQETQYF
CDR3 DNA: TGTGCCAGCTCACCTCGGACAGGACACCAAGAGACCCAGTACTTC

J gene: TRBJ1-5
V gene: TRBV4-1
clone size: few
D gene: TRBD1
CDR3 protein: CASSHQQGGWPQHF
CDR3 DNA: TGCGCCAGCAGCCATCAACAGGGGGGATGGCCCCAGCATTTT

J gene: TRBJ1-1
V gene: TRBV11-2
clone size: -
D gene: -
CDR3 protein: CASSLQAVNTEAFF
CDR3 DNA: TGTGCCAGCAGCTTACAGGCAGTGAACACTGAAGCTTTCTTT

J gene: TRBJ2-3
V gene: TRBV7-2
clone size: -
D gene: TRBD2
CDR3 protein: CASSQRELTDTQYF
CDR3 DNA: TGTGCCAGCAGCCAGCGGGAGTTGACAGATACGCAGTATTTT

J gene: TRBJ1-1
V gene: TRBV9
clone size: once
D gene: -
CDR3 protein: CASSPIGRDEAFF
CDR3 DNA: TGTGCCAGCAGCCCAATAGGAAGGGACGAAGCTTTCTTT

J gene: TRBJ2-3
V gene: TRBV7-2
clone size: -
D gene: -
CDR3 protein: CASSTTGDTQYF
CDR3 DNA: TGTGCCAGCAGCACGACAGGAGATACGCAGTATTTT

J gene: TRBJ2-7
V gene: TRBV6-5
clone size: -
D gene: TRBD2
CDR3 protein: CASRPTAGVHEQYF
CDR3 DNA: TGTGCCAGCAGGCCAACAGCGGGAGTTCACGAGCAGTACTTC